This T cell receptor beta chain was captured by sequencing in a study of blood T cell repertoires in COVID-19. The protocol was immunoSEQ multiplex PCR, while the TCRdb copy is restricted to in-frame clones and leaves out a portion. This sample yields about 330,000 clones, of which about 85% are seen a single time; 5.5% to 6% belongs to the top ten. Those enrolled, adults aged 18 to 89 years, came from about two dozen US areas. This CDR3 has 17 amino acids. Germline values: CDR1 LNHDA, CDR2 SQIVND (reference sequence). The V and J ends lost 5 bases and 9 bases, in that order; junction bases with no gene match: 16.

The sequence came from a woman aged 25 to 39 who had recovered from COVID-19. The specimen was PBMCs or T cells enriched from blood (not recorded which). The rearrangement joins TRBV19 to TRBJ2-1; TRBD2 matches at 10 bases. The CDR3 sequence is CASSAPLLAGKSGEQFF. The CDR3 bases are TGTGCCAGTAGTGCACCCTTACTAGCGGGGAAGTCAGGTGAGCAGTTCTTC.